This is a list of T cell receptor beta chains from one sample in a study of Graves' ophthalmopathy and Graves' hyperthyroidism. TCRdb reprocessed the multiplex PCR reads with MiXCR, giving one entry per CDR3 protein. The repertoire holds about 740,000 distinct CDR3 sequences, around 40% seen once, with approximately 43% in the top ten. Specimen: peripheral blood. The receptors derive from an adult man with Graves' ophthalmopathy. The CDR3 runs from the conserved cysteine through the conserved F or W. The order of the fields is CDR3 DNA, CDR3 protein, D gene, J gene, clone size, V gene. A D gene is named only where the DNA matches it firmly. Clone sizes are given selectively: once, few, many, or a class where the clone is expanded.

CDR3 DNA: TGTGCCAGCAGCATCGGACAGGGAGTGGGTGAGGCCCAGTACTTC
CDR3 protein: CASSIGQGVGEAQYF
D gene: TRBD1
J gene: TRBJ2-5
clone size: .
V gene: TRBV7-2

CDR3 DNA: TGTGCCAGCAGCTTAGCCGGGGACTTC
CDR3 protein: CASSLAGDF
D gene: .
J gene: TRBJ2-7
clone size: few
V gene: TRBV7-9

CDR3 DNA: TGTGCCAGCAGCTTTCGACAGGGTATGAACTACGAGCAGTACTTC
CDR3 protein: CASSFRQGMNYEQYF
D gene: TRBD1
J gene: TRBJ2-7
clone size: many
V gene: TRBV7-6

CDR3 DNA: TGCGCCAGCAGCCAGAGGACAGGGATAAGTCAGCCCCAGCATTTT
CDR3 protein: CASSQRTGISQPQHF
D gene: TRBD1
J gene: TRBJ1-5
clone size: .
V gene: TRBV7-2

CDR3 DNA: TGTGCCAGCGCTCCAGGGCCCTACGAGCAGTACTTC
CDR3 protein: CASAPGPYEQYF
D gene: .
J gene: TRBJ2-7
clone size: .
V gene: TRBV12-3/TRBV12-4

CDR3 DNA: TGTGCCAGCAGCGTTAAAGGGGGCTATGGCTACACCTTC
CDR3 protein: CASSVKGGYGYTF
D gene: .
J gene: TRBJ1-2
clone size: few
V gene: TRBV9

CDR3 DNA: TGCAGCGGTGCCGGGATCGACACCGGGGAGCTGTTTTTT
CDR3 protein: CSGAGIDTGELFF
D gene: .
J gene: TRBJ2-2
clone size: few
V gene: TRBV29-1

CDR3 DNA: TGTGCCAGCAGCCCACAGCGTGGCTACACCTTC
CDR3 protein: CASSPQRGYTF
D gene: .
J gene: TRBJ1-2
clone size: .
V gene: TRBV6-1

CDR3 DNA: TGCAGCGTTGAAGATGGTGCGAACTCCTACGAGCAGTACTTC
CDR3 protein: CSVEDGANSYEQYF
D gene: .
J gene: TRBJ2-7
clone size: many
V gene: TRBV29-1

CDR3 DNA: TGTGCCAGCAGCCCACAGACGATTGAAGCTTTCTTT
CDR3 protein: CASSPQTIEAFF
D gene: .
J gene: TRBJ1-1
clone size: many
V gene: TRBV7-9

CDR3 DNA: TGTGCCAGCGGGGCCACAGTATCTGGCTACACCTTC
CDR3 protein: CASGATVSGYTF
D gene: .
J gene: TRBJ1-2
clone size: .
V gene: TRBV25-1

CDR3 DNA: TGTGCCAGCAGTGAATGGCACGGAAACACTGAAGCTTTCTTT
CDR3 protein: CASSEWHGNTEAFF
D gene: .
J gene: TRBJ1-1
clone size: few
V gene: TRBV6-1

CDR3 DNA: TGTGCCAGCAGTTCCCCGGCCGGGACAGAAAACACCGGGGAGCTGTTTTTT
CDR3 protein: CASSSPAGTENTGELFF
D gene: TRBD1
J gene: TRBJ2-2
clone size: once
V gene: TRBV6-2/TRBV6-3

CDR3 DNA: TGTGCCAGCAAGCTTTCCCCCAGGGACACTGAAGCTTTCTTT
CDR3 protein: CASKLSPRDTEAFF
D gene: .
J gene: TRBJ1-1
clone size: few
V gene: TRBV10-3

CDR3 DNA: TGTGCCAGCAGTCGCACTGGAGAGCCTAACACTGAAGCTTTCTTT
CDR3 protein: CASSRTGEPNTEAFF
D gene: .
J gene: TRBJ1-1
clone size: few
V gene: TRBV5-4

CDR3 DNA: TGTGCCAGCAGCCCCTCTTGGAAAGCTACCGCCCCGGGGCAGTACTTC
CDR3 protein: CASSPSWKATAPGQYF
D gene: .
J gene: TRBJ2-7
clone size: .
V gene: TRBV7-6

CDR3 DNA: TGCAGTGCTGGGGGACAGGGCGGAGGCTACACCTTC
CDR3 protein: CSAGGQGGGYTF
D gene: TRBD1
J gene: TRBJ1-2
clone size: .
V gene: TRBV20-1

CDR3 DNA: TGTGCCAGCAGCGTTCCTGGACCGAACACTGAAGCTTTCTTT
CDR3 protein: CASSVPGPNTEAFF
D gene: .
J gene: TRBJ1-1
clone size: .
V gene: TRBV7-2

CDR3 DNA: TGTGCCAGTAGTATCGGGCGACTAGCGGGCGAGACCCAGTACTTC
CDR3 protein: CASSIGRLAGETQYF
D gene: TRBD2
J gene: TRBJ2-5
clone size: .
V gene: TRBV19

CDR3 DNA: TGTGCCAGCAGCTCCTTATCGGGAATCCAAGGGACTGAAGCTTTCTTT
CDR3 protein: CASSSLSGIQGTEAFF
D gene: .
J gene: TRBJ1-1
clone size: many
V gene: TRBV7-9

CDR3 DNA: TGTGCCAGTAGTATAAGGACTAGCGGGGAGACCCAGTACTTC
CDR3 protein: CASSIRTSGETQYF
D gene: TRBD2
J gene: TRBJ2-5
clone size: few
V gene: TRBV19

CDR3 DNA: TGTGCCAGCAGCCGACAGGGGGTCGCTGAAGCTTTCTTT
CDR3 protein: CASSRQGVAEAFF
D gene: TRBD1
J gene: TRBJ1-1
clone size: few
V gene: TRBV12-3/TRBV12-4

CDR3 DNA: TGCAGTGCCAGCAGGGCCAGGGCAATGAACACTGAAGCTTTCTTT
CDR3 protein: CSASRARAMNTEAFF
D gene: .
J gene: TRBJ1-1
clone size: .
V gene: TRBV20-1

CDR3 DNA: TGTGCCAGCAGTCCACGGGGGTCTAGGTACGAGCAGTACTTC
CDR3 protein: CASSPRGSRYEQYF
D gene: .
J gene: TRBJ2-7
clone size: few
V gene: TRBV9

CDR3 DNA: TGTGCCAGCAACCCACCGACAGGGGTGAACACTGAAGCTTTCTTT
CDR3 protein: CASNPPTGVNTEAFF
D gene: TRBD1
J gene: TRBJ1-1
clone size: .
V gene: TRBV10-3

CDR3 DNA: TGTGCCAGCAGCCAAGAAGTAGGGCGGGGGGCCAACGTCCTGACTTTC
CDR3 protein: CASSQEVGRGANVLTF
D gene: .
J gene: TRBJ2-6
clone size: .
V gene: TRBV7-9

CDR3 DNA: TGTGCCAGCAGTTTAAGTTTGACAGAAGGCTACACCTTC
CDR3 protein: CASSLSLTEGYTF
D gene: .
J gene: TRBJ1-2
clone size: once
V gene: TRBV15

CDR3 DNA: TGTGCCATCAGTGAGTCCCTACAGTCGTACCAAGAGACCCAGTACTTC
CDR3 protein: CAISESLQSYQETQYF
D gene: .
J gene: TRBJ2-5
clone size: many
V gene: TRBV10-3

CDR3 DNA: TGTGCCAGCAGTGGACCACAGGGGTATCAGCCCCAGTACTTC
CDR3 protein: CASSGPQGYQPQYF
D gene: TRBD1
J gene: TRBJ2-5
clone size: .
V gene: TRBV2

CDR3 DNA: TGTGCCAGCAGCTTAGCAGCCTGGATGGAGGAAGGGACTGAAGCTTTCTTT
CDR3 protein: CASSLAAWMEEGTEAFF
D gene: .
J gene: TRBJ1-1
clone size: .
V gene: TRBV7-9

CDR3 DNA: TGCAGCGGGCGGGACAGGGGCGGTGAAGCTTTCTTT
CDR3 protein: CSGRDRGGEAFF
D gene: TRBD1
J gene: TRBJ1-1
clone size: .
V gene: TRBV29-1

CDR3 DNA: TGTGCCATCACCGAGGACAGGGACACTGAAGCTTTCTTT
CDR3 protein: CAITEDRDTEAFF
D gene: TRBD1
J gene: TRBJ1-1
clone size: once
V gene: TRBV10-3

CDR3 DNA: TGCGCCAGCAGCCAAGGGGGGCCGGGCAATCAGCCCCAGCATTTT
CDR3 protein: CASSQGGPGNQPQHF
D gene: .
J gene: TRBJ1-5
clone size: .
V gene: TRBV4-3

CDR3 DNA: TGTGCCGGCAGCTTGGCCGGGACAGGGCGACAGCCCCAGCATTTT
CDR3 protein: CAGSLAGTGRQPQHF
D gene: TRBD1
J gene: TRBJ1-5
clone size: .
V gene: TRBV5-6

CDR3 DNA: TGTGCCAGCAGTTTACAAGGGTTCGCCGCTTTCTTT
CDR3 protein: CASSLQGFAAFF
D gene: .
J gene: TRBJ1-1
clone size: .
V gene: TRBV25-1

CDR3 DNA: TGCAGCCACCAGCCGGTACGTCGACCAGATACGCAGTATTTT
CDR3 protein: CSHQPVRRPDTQYF
D gene: .
J gene: TRBJ2-3
clone size: .
V gene: TRBV29-1

CDR3 DNA: TGTGCCAGCAGCCAATCGGACAGCCACAATCAGCCCCAGCATTTT
CDR3 protein: CASSQSDSHNQPQHF
D gene: .
J gene: TRBJ1-5
clone size: few
V gene: TRBV16

CDR3 DNA: TGTGCCAGCAGTTTACCCTCCCTTACCTCACCCCTCCACTTT
CDR3 protein: CASSLPSLTSPLHF
D gene: .
J gene: TRBJ1-6
clone size: .
V gene: TRBV2

CDR3 DNA: TGTGCCAGCAGTGAAGCAGGTCACACTGAAGCTTTCTTT
CDR3 protein: CASSEAGHTEAFF
D gene: .
J gene: TRBJ1-1
clone size: .
V gene: TRBV6-1

CDR3 DNA: TGCGCCAGCAGCCCCTCCGGGACGGGGGTCCTGAACACTGAAGCTTTCTTT
CDR3 protein: CASSPSGTGVLNTEAFF
D gene: .
J gene: TRBJ1-1
clone size: few
V gene: TRBV5-1

CDR3 DNA: TGTGCCACCAGCGGTCTGACAGGGAGCTCCTACGAGCAGTACTTC
CDR3 protein: CATSGLTGSSYEQYF
D gene: TRBD1
J gene: TRBJ2-7
clone size: once
V gene: TRBV15

CDR3 DNA: TGTGCCATCAGTGAGTCTGGGACTAGCGGGGTAACCTACGAGCAGTACTTC
CDR3 protein: CAISESGTSGVTYEQYF
D gene: TRBD2
J gene: TRBJ2-7
clone size: many
V gene: TRBV10-3

CDR3 DNA: TGTGCCAGCAGTTACAACAGGCCCGCAACATACGAGCAGTACTTC
CDR3 protein: CASSYNRPATYEQYF
D gene: .
J gene: TRBJ2-7
clone size: few
V gene: TRBV12-3/TRBV12-4

CDR3 DNA: TGTGCCAGTAGCGGACAGGGGGATGAGACCCAGTACTTC
CDR3 protein: CASSGQGDETQYF
D gene: TRBD1
J gene: TRBJ2-5
clone size: .
V gene: TRBV19

CDR3 DNA: TGTGCCAGCAGCTTGGCCGGGACAGGGGGCCTTGGATCACCCCTCCACTTT
CDR3 protein: CASSLAGTGGLGSPLHF
D gene: TRBD1
J gene: TRBJ1-6
clone size: .
V gene: TRBV7-8

CDR3 DNA: TGTGCCATCTCCGACGGGACTAATGAAAAACTGTTTTTT
CDR3 protein: CAISDGTNEKLFF
D gene: .
J gene: TRBJ1-4
clone size: many
V gene: TRBV10-3